The 20 T cell receptor beta chains presented below share a single source sample, sequenced in a study of shared clonotypes between healthy human individuals. The table came from immunoSEQ multiplex PCR; TCRdb's copy has only in-frame clones and leaves some out. Among about 2.4 million clones, 93% were seen once, and the ten largest hold approximately 0.37%. The sequenced sample consisted of naive CD4+ T cells from PBMCs. Noted subset: CD45RA+ positively selected. Every receptor here comes from a man aged 18 to 29 in good health. Some clones in this sample may be carry-over from other donors' samples.

About this clone: Other DNA variants within this sample encode the same CDR3. The chain has TRBV9 and TRBJ2-1; 9 bases fit TRBD2. The CDR3 length is 14 residues. Unmatched junction bases numbered 1, after V lost 2 bases and J lost 4 bases. From germline, CDR1 is SGDLS and CDR2 YYNGEE. The CDR3 DNA reads TGTGCCAGCAGCGTGCTAGCGGGGTACAATGAGCAGTTCTTC. This encodes CASSVLAGYNEQFF.

The chain has TRBV28 and TRBJ2-7; D is unclear. V was trimmed by 5 bases and J by 2 bases, leaving 13 bases between them. Germline-derived CDR1 and CDR2 are MDHEN and SYDVKM. The CDR3 runs 14 residues. CDR3 sequence (DNA): TGTGCCAGCAGTAAAAGGGTAGGGACCTACGAGCAGTACTTC. This encodes CASSKRVGTYEQYF. Full variable domain (rest looked up from reference TRBV28 and TRBJ2-7): DVKVTQSSRYLVKRTGEKVFLECVQDMDHENMFWYRQDPGLGLRLIYFSYDVKMKEKGDIPEGYSVSREKKERFSLILESASTNQTSMYLCASSKRVGTYEQYFGPGTRLTVT.

The gene calls are TRBV5-4 and TRBJ2-2; possibly TRBD2 for D (6 bases). The CDR3 is made up of 18 amino acids. Germline CDR1 and CDR2: SGHNT and YYREEE (reference sequence). Trimming removed 3 bases from V and 4 bases from J, with 22 bases in between. CDR3 DNA sequence: TGTGCCAGCAGCTCGAGCCGGTGGTCTAGCGCGGGCACCGGGGAGCTGTTTTTT. Its translation: CASSSSRWSSAGTGELFF. Filled out from reference TRBV5-4 and TRBJ2-2, the complete variable domain reads ETGVTQSPTHLIKTRGQQVTLRCSSQSGHNTVSWYQQALGQGPQFIFQYYREEENGRGNFPPRFSGLQFPNYSSELNVNALELDDSALYLCASSSSRWSSAGTGELFFGEGSRLTVL.

The chain recombines TRBV19 with TRBJ1-4; D unclear. CDR1 is LNHDA and CDR2 is SQIVND in the germline V gene (reference sequence). V lost 5 bases to trimming and J lost 10 bases, with 14 bases between them. The CDR3 spans 13 residues. The chain's CDR3 is CASSSARPGKLFF. CDR3 DNA sequence: TGTGCCAGTAGTTCGGCCAGGCCGGGAAAACTGTTTTTT.

The chain carries TRBV2 and TRBJ1-2; maybe TRBD1 (5 bases). V was trimmed by 6 bases and J by 4 bases, leaving 9 bases between them. CDR3 length equals 12 residues. Germline V gene data show CDR1 as SNHLY and CDR2 as FYNNEI. CDR3 sequence: CASRGTLYGYTF. In DNA, the CDR3 is TGTGCCAGCAGGGGGACTCTCTATGGCTACACCTTC.

The chain is built from TRBV6-6 and TRBJ1-2; tentatively, D is TRBD1 (6 bases). V lost 5 bases, J lost 2 bases, and 9 bases lay in between. The CDR3 runs to 13 residues. Germline loops: CDR1 MNHNY, CDR2 SVGAGI (reference sequence). CDR3 nucleotide sequence: TGTGCCAGCAGTCAACAGGGCAACTATGGCTACACCTTC. Translating it yields CASSQQGNYGYTF.

The chain has TRBV6-5 and TRBJ2-1; 10 bases line up with TRBD1. The germline CDR1 and CDR2 sequences are MNHEY and SVGAGI. The CDR3 is 15 residues long. After removal of 6 bases from V and 7 bases from J, the junction contained 9 bases not matched to a gene. In DNA, the CDR3 is TGTGCCAGCAGAGGTGACAGGGGGCGCCGGAATGAGCAGTTCTTC. Protein product: CASRGDRGRRNEQFF.

The genes are TRBV6-1 and TRBJ2-1; D remains ambiguous. The V and J ends lost 4 bases and 9 bases respectively, with 7 bases between them. Germline loops: CDR1 MNHNS, CDR2 SASEGT. This CDR3 has 11 amino acids. DNA for the CDR3: TGTGCCAGCAGTGGTTCGGGTGAGCAGTTCTTC. The encoded protein is CASSGSGEQFF.

In this sample, this clone turned up a few times. The chain recombines TRBV7-9 with TRBJ1-1; D gene ambiguous. The V end lost 5 bases, the J end lost 7 bases, and 11 bases lay between the germline ends. The CDR3 loop spans 12 amino acids. Germline V gene data show CDR1 as SEHNR and CDR2 as FQNEAQ (reference sequence). This chain's CDR3 is CASSPSTNEAFF. CDR3 DNA sequence: TGTGCCAGCAGCCCCAGCACTAATGAAGCTTTCTTT.

The J gene is TRBJ2-7, the V gene TRBV5-6; TRBD1 is a possible D gene (5 bases). The CDR3 is 15 amino acids. V was clipped by 7 bases and J by 1 base, with 18 bases between them. Germline loops: CDR1 SGHDT, CDR2 YYEEEE. The CDR3 is CASGKVGKGSYEQYF. The CDR3 DNA follows: TGTGCCAGCGGCAAAGTGGGAAAGGGGTCCTACGAGCAGTACTTC. Looking up the rest from reference TRBV5-6 and TRBJ2-7 gives the full variable domain: DAGVTQSPTHLIKTRGQQVTLRCSPKSGHDTVSWYQQALGQGPQFIFQYYEEEERQRGNFPDRFSGHQFPNYSSELNVNALLLGDSALYLCASGKVGKGSYEQYFGPGTRLTVT.

The V gene is TRBV28, the J gene TRBJ2-5, with D perhaps TRBD1 (6 bases). Matching the DNA end better, TRBJ2-7 makes the J call doubtful. This CDR3 is 13 amino acids long. In germline, CDR1 is MDHEN, CDR2 SYDVKM. CDR3 nucleotides: TGTGCCACCCAGAACAGGGCATCCTACGAGCAGTACTTC. Amino acid sequence: CATQNRASYEQYF.

J is TRBJ2-1 and V is TRBV9; 7 bases align to TRBD2. Germline trimming cut 2 bases from V and 12 bases from J; bases unmatched to any gene: 11. The CDR3 sequence is 14 residues long. Germline loops: CDR1 SGDLS, CDR2 YYNGEE. The CDR3 DNA reads as TGTGCCAGCAGCGTGACCACTAGCGCAGTTGGGCAGTTCTTC. Translating gives CASSVTTSAVGQFF. The whole variable domain, filled in from reference TRBV9 and TRBJ2-1, reads DSGVTQTPKHLITATGQRVTLRCSPRSGDLSVYWYQQSLDQGLQFLIQYYNGEERAKGNILERFSAQQFPDLHSELNLSSLELGDSALYFCASSVTTSAVGQFFGPGTRLTVL.

The chain employs TRBV27 and TRBJ1-2; 10 nucleotides align to TRBD1. This CDR3 is built from 18 residues. Looked up from germline, CDR1 is MNHEY and CDR2 is SMNVEV (reference sequence). The junction had 16 bases not matched to a gene; V was cut back by 5 bases and J by 4 bases. For the CDR3, the DNA is TGTGCCAGCAGTCGGAGGCTGGGACAGGGGACATTTTCCTATGGCTACACCTTC. It yields the protein CASSRRLGQGTFSYGYTF.

The chain employs TRBV6-5 and TRBJ2-5, with TRBD2 as a possible D gene (5 bases). CDR3 length: 15 residues. The V end was cut by 0 bases, the J end by 1 base, with 9 bases between. Germline CDR1 MNHEY, CDR2 SVGAGI. CDR3 residues: CASSYSWRAQETQYF. CDR3 in DNA: TGTGCCAGCAGTTACTCTTGGCGGGCCCAAGAGACCCAGTACTTC.

This chain connects TRBV5-1 to TRBJ2-2; D call uncertain. Germline-derived CDR1 and CDR2 are SGHRS and YFSETQ. CDR3 length equals 15 residues. The germline V and J ends were trimmed by 2 bases and 3 bases, with 11 bases remaining between them. CDR3 sequence: CASSLRLVDTGELFF. DNA for the CDR3: TGCGCCAGCAGCTTACGCCTAGTCGACACCGGGGAGCTGTTTTTT. Combining the CDR3 with reference TRBV5-1 and TRBJ2-2 gives the whole variable domain KAGVTQTPRYLIKTRGQQVTLSCSPISGHRSVSWYQQTPGQGLQFLFEYFSETQRNKGNFPGRFSGRQFSNSRSEMNVSTLELGDSALYLCASSLRLVDTGELFFGEGSRLTVL.

The V call is TRBV10-3, the J call TRBJ1-2, with D possibly TRBD1 on 6 matching bases. Germline lookup yields CDR1 ENHRY and CDR2 SYGVKD. The CDR3 is 12 residues long. Trimming removed 6 bases from V and 3 bases from J, with 8 bases in between. As DNA, the CDR3 is TGTGCCATCAGGGGGGGCGACTATGGCTACACCTTC. Amino acid sequence: CAIRGGDYGYTF.

The chain has TRBV13 and TRBJ1-6; D ambiguous. The germline V gene encodes CDR1 PRHDT and CDR2 FYEKMQ (reference sequence). CDR3 length: 11 amino acids. The ends were cut back, 8 bases at V and 9 bases at J, with 8 bases in the middle. CDR3 loop: CASGFLSPLHF. The CDR3 region has the DNA TGTGCCAGCGGATTCCTTTCACCCCTCCACTTT.

Points on this clone: The sample holds other DNA sequences that translate to the same CDR3. The V call is TRBV6-1, the J call TRBJ2-7; D call uncertain. Trimming shortened V by 4 bases and J by 0 bases, and 10 bases separated the two germline ends. This CDR3 region has 14 residues. The germline gives CDR1 MNHNS, CDR2 SASEGT. Here the CDR3 DNA reads TGTGCCAGCAGTGTGCAGCCCAGCTCCTACGAGCAGTACTTC. Amino acids: CASSVQPSSYEQYF.

The genes are TRBV2 and TRBJ2-1; the match to TRBD2 covers 7 bases. CDR1 SNHLY and CDR2 FYNNEI come from the germline V gene. The CDR3 spans 15 residues. After removal of 5 bases from V and 2 bases from J, the junction contained 6 bases not matched to a gene. The CDR3 region has the DNA TGTGCCAGCAGTCGTAGCGGGCCTACCTACAATGAGCAGTTCTTC. Amino acids: CASSRSGPTYNEQFF.

This sequence joins TRBV7-6 and TRBJ1-1; D not certain. CDR3 length: 15 residues. V lost 0 bases and J 3 bases, leaving 11 bases between the germline ends. The germline CDR1 and CDR2 sequences are SGHVS and FNYEAQ. The CDR3: CASSLARLGYTEAFF. CDR3 coding DNA: TGTGCCAGCAGCTTAGCGAGGCTTGGTTACACTGAAGCTTTCTTT.